What follows are 2 T cell receptor beta chains derived from one specimen sequenced in a study of blood T cell repertoires in COVID-19. Sequenced by immunoSEQ multiplex PCR; TCRdb stores in-frame clones only, minus some. The table has 100,000 or so clones, around 89% seen once. Sequences were obtained from peripheral blood. These TCRs come from a human donor with acute or convalescent COVID-19. The donor label of this sample is uncertain.

V is TRBV10-2 and J is TRBJ1-5, with 10 bases identical to TRBD1. After removal of 8 bases from V and 6 bases from J, the junction contained 13 bases not matched to a gene. The CDR3 loop spans 16 amino acids. CDR1 and CDR2 from the germline V gene are WSHSY and SAAADI. CDR3 in DNA: TGCGCCAGCGCGCACCGGATGACAGGGGGCTTTCAGCCCCAGCATTTT. It encodes CASAHRMTGGFQPQHF.

The chain uses TRBV7-2 and TRBJ2-3; no firm D call. Germline-derived CDR1 and CDR2 are SGHTA and FQGNSA. The CDR3 contains 12 residues. The ends were cut back, 2 bases at V and 6 bases at J, with 6 bases in the middle. CDR3 bases: TGTGCCAGCAGCTTAATGGCCGATACGCAGTATTTT. Its protein product is CASSLMADTQYF.